These 11 T cell receptor beta chains came from one sample sequenced in a study of cytotoxic CD8 clonotypes in ibrutinib-treated CLL. The method was immunoSEQ multiplex PCR; TCRdb's version includes in-frame clones alone and lacks a portion of them. The sample records around 250,000 clones, under 80% being singletons. The input for sequencing was PBMCs, taken after 24 months of ibrutinib treatment. The receptor set was obtained from a human donor with chronic lymphocytic leukemia.

The chain uses TRBV28 and TRBJ1-1; possible D gene TRBD1, 5 bases. Germline V CDR1 and CDR2: MDHEN, SYDVKM. CDR3 size: 11 residues. The ends were cut back, 3 bases at V and 10 bases at J, with 9 bases in the middle. Here the CDR3 reads CASSFREGAFF. Here the CDR3 DNA reads TGTGCCAGCAGTTTCAGGGAGGGAGCTTTCTTT.

V usage is TRBV10-3 and J usage is TRBJ2-4; perhaps TRBD1 as D (6 bases). This CDR3 region has 13 residues. The V gene's germline CDR1 is ENHRY and CDR2 SYGVKD. The V and J ends lost 2 bases and 7 bases respectively, with 9 bases between them. The CDR3 sequence: CAISEGGPNIQYF. DNA of the CDR3: TGTGCCATCAGTGAGGGGGGCCCGAACATTCAGTACTTC.

A single count supports this clone. The gene calls are TRBV7-8 and TRBJ1-1; D unclear. The CDR3 extends over 14 amino acids. Germline assignment: CDR1 SGHVS and CDR2 FQNEAQ. V lost 3 bases, J lost 1 base, and 9 bases lay in between. The CDR3 here is CASSFGPGNTEAFF. The CDR3, as DNA: TGTGCCAGCAGCTTTGGCCCTGGGAACACTGAAGCTTTCTTT.

The CDR3 DNA follows: TGTGCCAGTACGGCCTTGGGGCAGATCTATGGCTACACCTTC. Translation: CASTALGQIYGYTF. This chain connects TRBV19 to TRBJ1-2, with D tentatively TRBD1 (5 bases). CDR1 is LNHDA and CDR2 is SQIVND in the germline V gene (reference sequence). Between the trimmed V and J ends, which lost 7 bases and 4 bases, there was a span of 16 bases. The CDR3 has 14 residues.

The table lists this clone with a count of one. The chain links TRBV29-1 to TRBJ1-1; no firm D call. V lost 1 base, J lost 6 bases, and 12 bases lay in between. The CDR3 has 13 residues. Germline-derived CDR1 and CDR2 are SQVTM and ANQGSEA. The CDR3 region has the DNA TGCAGCGTTGAAGGGAGAACATCCCCTGAAGCTTTCTTT. Protein: CSVEGRTSPEAFF. Based on the CDR3 plus reference TRBV29-1 and TRBJ1-1, the full variable domain is SAVISQKPSRDICQRGTSLTIQCQVDSQVTMMFWYRQQPGQSLTLIATANQGSEATYESGFVIDKFPISRPNLTFSTLTVSNMSPEDSSIYLCSVEGRTSPEAFFGQGTRLTVV.

This clone has just a few counts. Here the CDR3 reads CASSFFRGPYEQYF. CDR3 in DNA: TGTGCCAGCAGTTTCTTCAGGGGTCCCTACGAGCAGTACTTC. The chain employs TRBV28 and TRBJ2-7, with D maybe TRBD1 (6 bases). Germline V lookup: CDR1 MDHEN, CDR2 SYDVKM. Trimming shortened V by 3 bases and J by 2 bases, and 11 bases separated the two germline ends. This CDR3 comprises 14 residues.

V gene TRBV4-2 combines with J gene TRBJ2-7; 10 bases are shared with TRBD2. CDR1 is LGHNA, CDR2 YNFKEQ, per germline. This CDR3 has 14 amino acids. With V trimmed by 3 bases and J by 6 bases, 5 bases remained unmatched. The CDR3 coding sequence is TGTGCCAGCAGCCAGTTAGCGGGAGGAGGCGAGCAGTACTTC. Protein: CASSQLAGGGEQYF.

This chain uses TRBV6-6 with TRBJ2-5; a possible D gene is TRBD2 (5 bases). There are 14 residues in the CDR3. V was trimmed by 6 bases and J by 5 bases, leaving 16 bases between them. Germline-derived CDR1 and CDR2 are MNHNY and SVGAGI (reference sequence). The CDR3 sequence is CASSRERIRETQYF. In nucleotides, the CDR3 is TGTGCCAGCAGCCGTGAGCGGATCCGGGAGACCCAGTACTTC.

This clone was found once. The CDR3 protein is CASSRAGDTQYF. CDR3 nucleotide sequence: TGTGCCAGCAGTCGTGCTGGAGATACGCAGTATTTT. The chain is built from TRBV27 and TRBJ2-3; unclear D gene. Germline values: CDR1 MNHEY, CDR2 SMNVEV (reference sequence). V was shortened by 5 bases and J by 5 bases, with 8 bases between the two germline ends. CDR3 length equals 12 residues.

The sample holds one count of this clone. The rearrangement links TRBV21-1 to TRBJ2-1; the D call of TRBD1 is as the table states it, not checked on the DNA. TRBV21-1 is a pseudogene locus. The CDR3 length is 15 residues. The CDR3 DNA follows: TGTGCCAGCAGCCCCGGGACAGGCGAATTGAATGAGCAGTTCTTC. It translates to CASSPGTGELNEQFF.

The J gene is TRBJ2-7, the V gene TRBV6-5, with a weak D call TRBD2 (6 bases). The CDR3 covers 11 residues. From germline, CDR1 is MNHEY and CDR2 SVGAGI. V was cut by 7 bases and J by 5 bases, with 9 bases left in between. The CDR3 DNA is TGTGCCAGCACGGAGGGGAACGAGCAGTACTTC. Amino acid sequence: CASTEGNEQYF.